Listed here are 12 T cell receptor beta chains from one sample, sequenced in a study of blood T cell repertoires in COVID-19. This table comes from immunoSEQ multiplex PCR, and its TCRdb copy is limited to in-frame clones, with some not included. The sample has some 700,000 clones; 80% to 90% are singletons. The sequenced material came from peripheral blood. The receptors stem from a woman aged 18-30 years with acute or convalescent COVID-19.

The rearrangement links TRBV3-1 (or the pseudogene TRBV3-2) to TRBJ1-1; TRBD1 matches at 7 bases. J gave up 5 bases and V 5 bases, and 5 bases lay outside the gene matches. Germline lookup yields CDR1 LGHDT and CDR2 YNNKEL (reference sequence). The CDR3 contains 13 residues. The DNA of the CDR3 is TGTGCCAGCAGCTTAAAACAGGGGACTGAAGCTTTCTTT. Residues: CASSLKQGTEAFF.

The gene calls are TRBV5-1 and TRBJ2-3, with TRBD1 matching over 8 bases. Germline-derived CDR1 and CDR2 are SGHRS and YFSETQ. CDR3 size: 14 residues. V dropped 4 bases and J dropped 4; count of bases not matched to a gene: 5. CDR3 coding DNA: TGCGCCAGCAGCGCCAAACAGGGGGCAGATACGCAGTATTTT. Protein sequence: CASSAKQGADTQYF.

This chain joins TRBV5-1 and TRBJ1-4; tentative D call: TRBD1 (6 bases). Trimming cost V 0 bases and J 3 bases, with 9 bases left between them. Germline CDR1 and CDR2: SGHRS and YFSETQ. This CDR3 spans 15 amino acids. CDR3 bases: TGCGCCAGCAGCTTGGAAGGGGGTTCTAATGAAAAACTGTTTTTT. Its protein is CASSLEGGSNEKLFF.

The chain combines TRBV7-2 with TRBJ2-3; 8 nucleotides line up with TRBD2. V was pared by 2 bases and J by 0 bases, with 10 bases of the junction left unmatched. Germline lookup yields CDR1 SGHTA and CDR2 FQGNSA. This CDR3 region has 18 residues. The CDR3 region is CASSLWVSGVSSTDTQYF. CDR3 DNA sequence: TGTGCCAGCAGCTTATGGGTTAGCGGGGTCTCTAGCACAGATACGCAGTATTTT.

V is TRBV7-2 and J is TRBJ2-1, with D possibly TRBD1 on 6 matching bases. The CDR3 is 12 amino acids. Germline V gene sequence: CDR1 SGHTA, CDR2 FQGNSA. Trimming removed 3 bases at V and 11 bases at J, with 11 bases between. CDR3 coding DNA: TGTGCCAGCAGCTTTAGACAGGCCCAGCAGTTCTTC. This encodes CASSFRQAQQFF.

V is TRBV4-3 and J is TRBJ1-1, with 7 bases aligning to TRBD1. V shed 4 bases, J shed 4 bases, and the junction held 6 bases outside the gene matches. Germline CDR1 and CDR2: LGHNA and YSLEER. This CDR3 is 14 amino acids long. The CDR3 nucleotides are TGCGCCAGCAGCCTGTCAGGGGGTAGCACTGAAGCTTTCTTT. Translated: CASSLSGGSTEAFF.

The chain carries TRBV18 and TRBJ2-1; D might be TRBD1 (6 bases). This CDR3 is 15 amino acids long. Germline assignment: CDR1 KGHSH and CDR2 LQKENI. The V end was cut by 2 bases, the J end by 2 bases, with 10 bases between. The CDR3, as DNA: TGTGCCAGCTCACCAGCAGGGGTCCCCTACAATGAGCAGTTCTTC. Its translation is CASSPAGVPYNEQFF.

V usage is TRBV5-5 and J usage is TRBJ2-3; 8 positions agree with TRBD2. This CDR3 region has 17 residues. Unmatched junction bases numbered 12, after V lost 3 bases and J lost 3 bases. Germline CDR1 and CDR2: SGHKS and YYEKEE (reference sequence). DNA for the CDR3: TGTGCCAGCAGCTCTTGGTCCGGCGGGGGGTTTACAGATACGCAGTATTTT. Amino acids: CASSSWSGGGFTDTQYF.

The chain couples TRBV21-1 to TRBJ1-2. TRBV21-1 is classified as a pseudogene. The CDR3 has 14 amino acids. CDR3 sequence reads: CASSSKGGYYGYTF. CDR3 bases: TGTGCCAGCTCTTCGAAGGGGGGGTACTATGGCTACACCTTC.

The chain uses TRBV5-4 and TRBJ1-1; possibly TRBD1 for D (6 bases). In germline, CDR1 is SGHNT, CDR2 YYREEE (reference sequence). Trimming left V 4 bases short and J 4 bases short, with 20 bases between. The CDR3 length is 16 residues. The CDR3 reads CASSLKAGEGGTEAFF. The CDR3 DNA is TGTGCCAGCAGCCTCAAGGCAGGGGAGGGAGGCACTGAAGCTTTCTTT.

The CDR3 sequence: CNSGERSSYEQYF. The CDR3 DNA sequence: TGCAACTCGGGGGAACGGAGCTCCTACGAGCAGTACTTC. The rearrangement joins TRBV29-1 to TRBJ2-7, with D possibly TRBD2 on 6 matching bases. CDR1 SQVTM and CDR2 ANQGSEA come from the germline V gene. CDR3 length: 13 residues.

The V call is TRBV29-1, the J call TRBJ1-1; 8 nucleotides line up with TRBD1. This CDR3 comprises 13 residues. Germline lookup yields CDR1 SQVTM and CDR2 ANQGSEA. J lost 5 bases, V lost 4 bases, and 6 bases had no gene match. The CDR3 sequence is CSVGRQGRTEAFF. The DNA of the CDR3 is TGCAGCGTTGGAAGACAGGGGCGAACTGAAGCTTTCTTT.